Listed below are T cell receptor beta chains from one sample, sequenced in a study of PD-1 blockade in classical Hodgkin lymphoma. Repertoires were generated with immunoSEQ multiplex PCR, while TCRdb's copy carries only in-frame clones and drops some. The sample shows about 93,000 clones, roughly 91% of them seen only once. Sequences were derived from peripheral blood mononuclear cells (PBMCs), sampled before the second cycle of nivolumab. The receptor source for this set is a human donor with classical Hodgkin lymphoma. CDR3s leave out the opening cysteine and the closing phenylalanine or tryptophan. Fields, in order: V gene, clone size, CDR3 protein. Size is omitted from some rows. Given values are once, few, many or a class for expanded clones.

V gene: TRBV18
clone size: NA
CDR3 protein: ASSPPDDRVLPDTQY

V gene: TRBV30
clone size: NA
CDR3 protein: AWSLGGALPPGANVLT

V gene: TRBV5-1
clone size: NA
CDR3 protein: ASSSLEGGPSSYEQY

V gene: TRBV18
clone size: NA
CDR3 protein: ASSRDLGTLETQY

V gene: TRBV2
clone size: NA
CDR3 protein: ASSEEGETGGLF

V gene: TRBV27
clone size: NA
CDR3 protein: ASSLQGAGLPVKNIQY

V gene: TRBV30
clone size: NA
CDR3 protein: AWGPLSGTNHYSTDTQY

V gene: TRBV11-2
clone size: NA
CDR3 protein: ASSAQPPYGYT

V gene: TRBV5-4
clone size: NA
CDR3 protein: ASSLLQGARGELF

V gene: TRBV6-1
clone size: NA
CDR3 protein: ASSKATGADTQY

V gene: TRBV7-9
clone size: NA
CDR3 protein: ASSSRPGQGDSGNTIY

V gene: TRBV14
clone size: NA
CDR3 protein: ASSPVQTALSYEQY

V gene: TRBV28
clone size: once
CDR3 protein: ASSFYGTVYNEQF

V gene: TRBV10-1
clone size: once
CDR3 protein: ASSEPGPSGEQF

V gene: TRBV28
clone size: NA
CDR3 protein: ASSLGGSYGEQF

V gene: TRBV5-8
clone size: NA
CDR3 protein: ASSLTEGTEAF

V gene: TRBV7-2
clone size: NA
CDR3 protein: ASQKLWGDGKLF

V gene: TRBV12-5
clone size: NA
CDR3 protein: ASGSSGTRTGELF